A single sample is the source of the 17 T cell receptor beta chains below, sequenced in a study of cytomegalovirus exposure and HLA in healthy donors. The PCR used 60 Vbeta and 13 Jbeta primers. Measured with immunoSEQ multiplex PCR; TCRdb has only the in-frame clones, and not every one. Among 120,000 to 150,000 clones listed, approximately 57% were seen once. Sequenced input: PBMCs. All receptors derive from a male donor in good health and CMV-seronegative.

The chain carries TRBV15 and TRBJ2-3; D not resolved. The V gene lost 0 bases and the J gene lost 2 bases, with 9 bases spanning the gap. The CDR3 extends over 15 amino acids. In germline, CDR1 is LNHNV, CDR2 YYDKDF (reference sequence). The CDR3 nucleotides read TGTGCCACCAGCAGAGATATGGCCTCCACAGATACGCAGTATTTT. Its protein is CATSRDMASTDTQYF.

V gene TRBV5-1 combines with J gene TRBJ2-5; possible D gene TRBD2, 6 bases. Germline CDR1 reads SGHRS; CDR2 reads YFSETQ. CDR3 length: 14 residues. V was cut by 4 bases and J by 5 bases, with 15 bases left in between. The CDR3 reads CASSLGVAGETQYF. As DNA, the CDR3 is TGCGCCAGCAGCCTCGGGGTGGCGGGGGAGACCCAGTACTTC.

This rearrangement joins TRBV27 to TRBJ1-5; 8 bases map to TRBD1. Unmatched junction bases numbered 7, after V lost 6 bases and J lost 3 bases. Germline V gives CDR1 MNHEY, CDR2 SMNVEV (reference sequence). The CDR3 is 15 amino acids. The CDR3 loop reads CASSPRGPTNQPQHF. Here the CDR3 DNA reads TGTGCCAGCAGCCCCAGGGGGCCGACCAATCAGCCCCAGCATTTT.

The chain combines TRBV18 with TRBJ2-1, with 7 bases lining up with TRBD2. This CDR3 is built from 15 residues. The germline gives CDR1 KGHSH, CDR2 LQKENI. J lost 6 bases, V lost 1 base, and 6 bases had no gene match. The CDR3 DNA is TGTGCCAGCTCACCACAAATCGGGGGGAGCAATGAGCAGTTCTTC. It encodes CASSPQIGGSNEQFF.

The rearrangement uses TRBV6-1 and TRBJ1-1, with 8 bases aligning to TRBD1. Germline V CDR1 and CDR2: MNHNS, SASEGT. The length of the CDR3 is 14 residues. V shed 4 bases, J shed 11 bases, and the junction held 12 bases outside the gene matches. The CDR3 spells CASSGTGYGRTAFF. CDR3 nucleotide sequence: TGTGCCAGCAGTGGGACAGGGTATGGGAGAACGGCTTTCTTT.

The rearrangement joins TRBV10-3 to TRBJ2-7, with D perhaps matching TRBD1 (6 bases). Trimming pared 2 bases from V and 4 bases from J, leaving 18 bases between. Germline values: CDR1 ENHRY, CDR2 SYGVKD. This CDR3 comprises 16 residues. CDR3 in amino acids: CAISEAERSGVYEQYF. Written as DNA, the CDR3 is TGTGCCATCAGTGAGGCAGAGCGTTCAGGGGTTTACGAGCAGTACTTC.

CDR3 protein: CAWSDDTGYATNEKLFF. The CDR3 DNA reads TGTGCCTGGAGTGACGATACAGGATATGCAACTAATGAAAAACTGTTTTTT. The chain recombines TRBV30 with TRBJ1-4, with TRBD1 as a possible D gene (5 bases). Germline lookup yields CDR1 GTSNPN and CDR2 SVGIG (reference sequence). V lost 1 base, J lost 0 bases, and 15 bases lay in between. The CDR3 length is 17 residues.

The chain uses TRBV7-6 and TRBJ1-6; TRBD1 agrees at 9 bases. Germline V gene data show CDR1 as SGHVS and CDR2 as FNYEAQ. The CDR3 loop spans 15 amino acids. V lost 5 bases, J lost 7 bases, and 6 bases stayed unmatched. The CDR3: CASSTGQGLNSPLHF. As DNA, the CDR3 is TGTGCCAGCAGCACCGGACAGGGGCTGAATTCACCCCTCCACTTT.

The chain has TRBV19 and TRBJ2-3, with D possibly matching TRBD1 (6 bases). This CDR3 contains 15 residues. The V gene's germline CDR1 is LNHDA and CDR2 SQIVND (reference sequence). Trimming stripped 1 base from V and 2 bases from J, with 10 bases between. Here the CDR3 reads CASSIVTGTTDTQYF. CDR3 nucleotides: TGTGCCAGTAGTATAGTCACAGGGACCACAGATACGCAGTATTTT.

The gene calls are TRBV25-1 and TRBJ2-7; 8 nucleotides align to TRBD1. The junction had 4 bases not matched to a gene; V was cut back by 4 bases and J by 2 bases. The CDR3 runs to 14 residues. In germline, CDR1 is MGHDK, CDR2 SYGVNS. The CDR3 loop is CASSVTGVPYEQYF. CDR3 nucleotide sequence: TGTGCCAGCAGTGTGACAGGGGTCCCCTACGAGCAGTACTTC.

This chain connects TRBV18 to TRBJ2-5, with TRBD2 identical over 9 bases. CDR3 length: 15 amino acids. Germline values: CDR1 KGHSH, CDR2 LQKENI. V trimming: 6 bases; J trimming: 5 bases; junction bases outside the gene matches: 10. The CDR3 sequence: CASSGGGAVGETQYF. The CDR3 nucleotides read TGTGCCAGCTCCGGCGGGGGGGCCGTGGGTGAGACCCAGTACTTC.

V and J are TRBV5-1 and TRBJ2-2; 8 bases match TRBD1. The germline V gene encodes CDR1 SGHRS and CDR2 YFSETQ. CDR3 length: 16 residues. Trimming cost V 3 bases and J 4 bases; bases outside gene matches: 8. The CDR3, as DNA: TGCGCCAGCAGCTCATGGGGACAGGTATTCACCGGGGAGCTGTTTTTT. Amino acids: CASSSWGQVFTGELFF. Looking up the rest from reference TRBV5-1 and TRBJ2-2 gives the full variable domain: KAGVTQTPRYLIKTRGQQVTLSCSPISGHRSVSWYQQTPGQGLQFLFEYFSETQRNKGNFPGRFSGRQFSNSRSEMNVSTLELGDSALYLCASSSWGQVFTGELFFGEGSRLTVL.

The genes are TRBV7-2 and TRBJ2-7, with 13 bases fitting TRBD2. This CDR3 region has 16 residues. Germline V CDR1 and CDR2: SGHTA, FQGNSA. The junction had 5 bases not matched to a gene; V was cut back by 2 bases and J by 4 bases. CDR3 sequence: CASSLLTSGGPYEQYF. The CDR3 nucleotides read TGTGCCAGCAGCTTACTGACTAGCGGGGGGCCATACGAGCAGTACTTC.

Concerning this clone itself: At one end the junction does not follow the germline gene, possibly because of a read error. The gene calls are TRBV7-2 and TRBJ2-3, with TRBD1 as a possible D gene (5 bases). Germline-derived CDR1 and CDR2 are SGHTA and FQGNSA. The CDR3 spans 15 residues. The CDR3 reads CASRLGIQGKDTQYF. In DNA form, the CDR3 reads TGTGCCAGCAGATTAGGGATCCAGGGTAAAGATACGCAGTATTTT.

V and J are TRBV6-6 and TRBJ2-5, with 7 bases identical to TRBD1. The ends lost 6 bases at V and 2 bases at J; junction bases unmatched: 0. This CDR3 comprises 12 residues. Germline loops: CDR1 MNHNY, CDR2 SVGAGI (reference sequence). The CDR3 DNA sequence: TGTGCCAGCAGGACAGGGCAAGAGACCCAGTACTTC. It translates to CASRTGQETQYF.

The chain employs TRBV30 and TRBJ1-3; possible D gene TRBD1, 6 bases. V lost 3 bases to trimming and J lost 4 bases, with 28 bases between them. The CDR3 covers 19 residues. The V gene's germline CDR1 is GTSNPN and CDR2 SVGIG (reference sequence). In DNA, the CDR3 is TGTGCCTGGAGCCTACAGGGAATCTACAAGGATCTGGGAGGAAACACCATATATTTT. Protein sequence: CAWSLQGIYKDLGGNTIYF.

The V and J genes are TRBV4-1 and TRBJ1-3; no clear D. The CDR3 is made up of 13 amino acids. Trimming took off 5 bases at V and 5 bases at J, with 10 bases between the two ends. Germline values: CDR1 MGHRA, CDR2 YSYEKL. The CDR3 DNA reads TGCGCCAGCAGCGCCACAGAGAGAAACACCATATATTTT. This codes for CASSATERNTIYF.